A selection of T cell receptor beta chains follows, all from one sample in a study of blood T cell repertoires in COVID-19. The data were produced by immunoSEQ multiplex PCR, yet TCRdb's version contains in-frame clones alone and is incomplete. The data show tens of thousands of clones, over 70% seen once. The sequencing input was peripheral blood. These receptors all come from a woman between 50 and 59 years old with active or convalescent COVID-19. Both conserved end residues are part of each CDR3. The order of the fields is D gene, clone size, V gene, J gene, CDR3 DNA, CDR3 protein. A D gene is named only where the DNA matches it firmly. A clone size is listed for some rows: how often the clone was seen (once, few, many), or a class if it is expanded.

TRBD1	-	TRBV18	TRBJ2-2	TGTGCCAGCTCACCACCAGGGACAGGGAACACCGGGGAGCTGTTTTTT	CASSPPGTGNTGELFF
-	few	TRBV29-1	TRBJ2-1	TGCAGCGTTGAAGATCCTAGGTCCTACAATGAGCAGTTCTTC	CSVEDPRSYNEQFF
TRBD2	-	TRBV20-1	TRBJ2-7	TGCAGTGCTAGTGCGGGGGGCAACGAGCAGTACTTC	CSASAGGNEQYF
TRBD2	-	TRBV5-1	TRBJ2-1	TGCGCCAGCAGCCCGACTAGCAGGTACAATGAGCAGTTCTTC	CASSPTSRYNEQFF
TRBD1	-	TRBV11-3	TRBJ2-2	TGTGCCAGCAGCCCAGGTGAAGGACAGGGTAACACCGGGGAGCTGTTTTTT	CASSPGEGQGNTGELFF
-	-	TRBV7-9	TRBJ1-2	TGTGCCAGCAGCTTAGGAACGAAGAGCAGCTACACCTTC	CASSLGTKSSYTF
-	once	TRBV28	TRBJ2-3	TGTGCCAGCAGTTCCAACTTAGATACGCAGTATTTT	CASSSNLDTQYF
TRBD2	-	TRBV30	TRBJ2-1	TGTGCCTGGAGTGTAGCGGGAGGGGTCCCCGTTTACAATGAGCAGTTCTTC	CAWSVAGGVPVYNEQFF
TRBD1	-	TRBV5-1	TRBJ1-1	TGCGCCAGCAGCCCGGGACAGGGACTGGTTGAAGCTTTCTTT	CASSPGQGLVEAFF
-	many	TRBV27	TRBJ1-3	TGTGCCAGCAGTTTGACAAACTCTGGAAACACCATATATTTT	CASSLTNSGNTIYF
TRBD2	many	TRBV7-9	TRBJ2-5	TGTGCCAGCAGCTTATTTAATGAGCGGGAGGGGGTAGAGACCCAGTACTTC	CASSLFNEREGVETQYF
TRBD2	-	TRBV3-1/TRBV3-2	TRBJ2-1	TGTGCCAGCAGCCAAGAAGAGGGACTAGTTGGACATGAGCAGTTCTTC	CASSQEEGLVGHEQFF
TRBD2	-	TRBV28	TRBJ2-5	TGTGCCAGCAGTTCCCCAAGCGGGAACCAAGAGACCCAGTACTTC	CASSSPSGNQETQYF
TRBD1	few	TRBV6-1	TRBJ2-5	TGTGCCAGCAGTGAGGACAGGGCCCAAGAGACCCAGTACTTC	CASSEDRAQETQYF
-	-	TRBV3-1/TRBV3-2	TRBJ1-4	TGTGCCAGCAGCCAAGGAGGCTCGTCCCTCATATCGGGGGAAAAACTGTTTTTT	CASSQGGSSLISGEKLFF
-	-	TRBV4-1	TRBJ2-7	TGCGCCAGCAGCCAATCCATCCTCCAGGGGCGATACGAGCAGTACTTC	CASSQSILQGRYEQYF
-	few	TRBV2	TRBJ2-2	TGTGCCAGCAGTGTCGGGGGGCCCCACACCGGGGAGCTGTTTTTT	CASSVGGPHTGELFF
-	-	TRBV3-1/TRBV3-2	TRBJ2-7	TGTGCCAGCAGCCAAGACGGGGGGCTCTCCTACGAGCAGTACTTC	CASSQDGGLSYEQYF
-	-	TRBV7-9	TRBJ2-5	TGTGCCAGCAGTCCACAGGGCGAGGGGACCCAGTACTTC	CASSPQGEGTQYF
-	-	TRBV28	TRBJ2-1	TGTGCCAGCAGTCTCAGGGTTCACGAGCAGTTCTTC	CASSLRVHEQFF
-	once	TRBV27	TRBJ1-1	TGTGCCAGCAGTACTGACAGGAACACTGAAGCTTTCTTT	CASSTDRNTEAFF
TRBD2	-	TRBV4-1	TRBJ2-1	TGCGCCAGCAGCCAAGGGGTTAGCGGGAGAATTGAGCAGTTCTTC	CASSQGVSGRIEQFF
TRBD1	-	TRBV4-1	TRBJ1-2	TGCGCCAGCAGCCAAGTAGGGACAGACGATGGCTACACCTTC	CASSQVGTDDGYTF
-	-	TRBV6-1	TRBJ2-5	TGTGCCAGCAGTTCTTGGATCCGAGGGGAGACCCAGTACTTC	CASSSWIRGETQYF
-	-	TRBV7-9	TRBJ2-7	TGTGCCAGCAGCCGGGGCGCAGGGGACGAGCAGTACTTC	CASSRGAGDEQYF
-	once	TRBV7-9	TRBJ1-4	TGTGCCAGCAGCCGCCAAGGAGAGACCACTGAAAAACTGTTTTTT	CASSRQGETTEKLFF
-	-	TRBV5-1	TRBJ2-3	TGCGCCAGCAGCTTGGCGGCTAGCCTCATGGGAGATACGCAGTATTTT	CASSLAASLMGDTQYF
TRBD2	-	TRBV19	TRBJ2-5	TGTGCCAGTAGTGGGGCTAGCGGGAGGGGGGAGACCCAGTACTTC	CASSGASGRGETQYF
-	-	TRBV6-4	TRBJ1-2	TGTGCCAGCAGTGCCCAGCAAGGACAGTCCTATGGCTACACCTTC	CASSAQQGQSYGYTF
TRBD2	-	TRBV28	TRBJ2-3	TGTGCCAGCAGTTTATCGGCTAGCGGGACCACAGATACGCAGTATTTT	CASSLSASGTTDTQYF
-	-	TRBV18	TRBJ2-1	TGTGCCAGCTCACCACCCGGGACACCTTCCTACAATGAGCAGTTCTTC	CASSPPGTPSYNEQFF
TRBD1	-	TRBV3-1/TRBV3-2	TRBJ1-2	TGTGCCAGCAGCCCAGATGTTTCCGGGACAGGACCGACCTTC	CASSPDVSGTGPTF
-	few	TRBV29-1	TRBJ2-7	TGCAGCGCCGGGACAACCGTCTCCTACGAGCAGTACTTC	CSAGTTVSYEQYF
-	-	TRBV7-9	TRBJ1-1	TGTGCCAGCAGCTCGGGATCGGGGGGCACTGAAGCTTTCTTT	CASSSGSGGTEAFF
-	-	TRBV28	TRBJ1-2	TGTGCCAGCACCCCGACAGGATTGGGGGGCTACACCTTC	CASTPTGLGGYTF
-	few	TRBV28	TRBJ2-3	TGTGCCAGCAGCCGCGGGACCATCACAGATACGCAGTATTTT	CASSRGTITDTQYF
-	once	TRBV28	TRBJ2-7	TGTGCCAGCAGTGGGCCTGGCTTATACTACGAGCAGTACTTC	CASSGPGLYYEQYF
-	-	TRBV27	TRBJ2-7	TGTGCCAGCAGTTTTAACCTAGCAGTCTACGAGCAGTACTTC	CASSFNLAVYEQYF
TRBD2	-	TRBV11-3	TRBJ2-1	TGTGCCAGCAGCTTAGATTACGGGGGGACTAGCGGAGGGCAGTTCTTC	CASSLDYGGTSGGQFF
-	once	TRBV7-9	TRBJ2-7	TGTGCCAGCACCCCGGACGGGAGAAACGAGCAGTACTTC	CASTPDGRNEQYF
TRBD2	-	TRBV28	TRBJ2-1	TGTGCCAGCAGCCTAGCGGGACTCTACAATGAGCAGTTCTTC	CASSLAGLYNEQFF